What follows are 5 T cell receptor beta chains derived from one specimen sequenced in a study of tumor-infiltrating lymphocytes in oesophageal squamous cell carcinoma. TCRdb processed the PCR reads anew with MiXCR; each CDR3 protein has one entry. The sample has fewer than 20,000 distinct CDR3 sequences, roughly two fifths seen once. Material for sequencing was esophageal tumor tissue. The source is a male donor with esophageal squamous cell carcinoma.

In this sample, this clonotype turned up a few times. DNA for the CDR3: TGTGCCAGCGGGAGCCGGGGCCGCAATGAGCAGTTCTTC. It specifies CASGSRGRNEQFF. This chain joins TRBV7-2 and TRBJ2-1, with D possibly called TRBD1 or TRBD2 (5 bases each). Per germline, CDR1 SGHTA and CDR2 FQGNSA. V lost 8 bases to trimming and J lost 6 bases, with 14 bases between them. This CDR3 has 13 amino acids.

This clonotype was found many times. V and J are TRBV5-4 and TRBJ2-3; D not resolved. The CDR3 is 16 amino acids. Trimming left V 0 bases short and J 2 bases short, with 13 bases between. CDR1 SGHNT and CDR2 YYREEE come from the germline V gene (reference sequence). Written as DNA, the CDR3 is TGTGCCAGCAGCTTGGTAAGTGTTGGAGACACAGATACGCAGTATTTT. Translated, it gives CASSLVSVGDTDTQYF.

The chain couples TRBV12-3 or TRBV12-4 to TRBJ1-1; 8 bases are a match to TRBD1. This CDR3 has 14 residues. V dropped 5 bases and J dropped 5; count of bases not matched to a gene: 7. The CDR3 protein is CASSTQTGGTEAFF. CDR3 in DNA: TGTGCCAGCAGTACCCAAACAGGGGGGACTGAAGCTTTCTTT.

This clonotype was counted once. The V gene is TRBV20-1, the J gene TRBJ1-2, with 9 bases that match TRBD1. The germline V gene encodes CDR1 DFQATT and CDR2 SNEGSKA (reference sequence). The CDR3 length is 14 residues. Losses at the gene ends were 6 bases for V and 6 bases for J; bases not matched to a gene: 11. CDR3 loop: CSAVTRTGEHGYTF. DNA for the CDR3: TGCAGTGCCGTCACTAGGACAGGGGAGCATGGCTACACCTTC.

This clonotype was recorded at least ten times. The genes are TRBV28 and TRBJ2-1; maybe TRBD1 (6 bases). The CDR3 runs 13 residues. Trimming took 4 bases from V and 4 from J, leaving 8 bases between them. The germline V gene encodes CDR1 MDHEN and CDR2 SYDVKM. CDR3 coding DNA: TGTGCCAGCAGTTCACAGGGTTACAATGAGCAGTTCTTC. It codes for CASSSQGYNEQFF. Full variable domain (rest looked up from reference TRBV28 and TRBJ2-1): DVKVTQSSRYLVKRTGEKVFLECVQDMDHENMFWYRQDPGLGLRLIYFSYDVKMKEKGDIPEGYSVSREKKERFSLILESASTNQTSMYLCASSSQGYNEQFFGPGTRLTVL.